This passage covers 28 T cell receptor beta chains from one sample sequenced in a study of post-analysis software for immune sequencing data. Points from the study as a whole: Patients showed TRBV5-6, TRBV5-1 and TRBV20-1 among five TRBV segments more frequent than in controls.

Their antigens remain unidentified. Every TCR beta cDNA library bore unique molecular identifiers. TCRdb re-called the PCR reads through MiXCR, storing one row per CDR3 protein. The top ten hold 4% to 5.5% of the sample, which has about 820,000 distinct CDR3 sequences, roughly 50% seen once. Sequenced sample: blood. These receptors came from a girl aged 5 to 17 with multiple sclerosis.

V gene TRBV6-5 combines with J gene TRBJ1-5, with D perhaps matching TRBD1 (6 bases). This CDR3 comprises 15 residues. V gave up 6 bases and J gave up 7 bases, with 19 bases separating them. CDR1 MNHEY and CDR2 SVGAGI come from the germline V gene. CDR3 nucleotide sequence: TGTGCCAGCAGCACCCTCCGAGGGGGGACCCAGCCCCAGCATTTT. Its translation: CASSTLRGGTQPQHF.

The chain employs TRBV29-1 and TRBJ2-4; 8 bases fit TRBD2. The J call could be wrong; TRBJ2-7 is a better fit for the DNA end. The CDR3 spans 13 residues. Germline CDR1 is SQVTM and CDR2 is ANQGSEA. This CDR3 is CSVGGRTTYEQYF. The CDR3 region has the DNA TGCAGCGTTGGCGGGAGGACTACCTACGAGCAGTACTTC.

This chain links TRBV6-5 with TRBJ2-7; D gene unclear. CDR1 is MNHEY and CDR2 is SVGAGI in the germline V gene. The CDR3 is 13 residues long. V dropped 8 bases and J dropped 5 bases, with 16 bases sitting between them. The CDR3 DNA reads TGTGCCAGCGCGCCAACCCTGAGTGACGAGCAGTACTTC. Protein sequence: CASAPTLSDEQYF.

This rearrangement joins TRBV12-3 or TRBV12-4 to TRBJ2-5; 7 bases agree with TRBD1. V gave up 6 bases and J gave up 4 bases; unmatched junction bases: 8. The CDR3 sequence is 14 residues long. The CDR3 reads CASRKTGLSETQYF. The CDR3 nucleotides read TGTGCCAGCAGAAAGACAGGGTTATCAGAGACCCAGTACTTC.

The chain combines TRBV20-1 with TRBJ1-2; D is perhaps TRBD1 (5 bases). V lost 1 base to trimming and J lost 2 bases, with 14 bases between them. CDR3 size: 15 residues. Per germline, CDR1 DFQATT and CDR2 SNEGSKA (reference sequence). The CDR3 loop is CSARVSGDLNYGYTF. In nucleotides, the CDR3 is TGCAGTGCTAGAGTATCCGGGGACTTGAACTATGGCTACACCTTC.

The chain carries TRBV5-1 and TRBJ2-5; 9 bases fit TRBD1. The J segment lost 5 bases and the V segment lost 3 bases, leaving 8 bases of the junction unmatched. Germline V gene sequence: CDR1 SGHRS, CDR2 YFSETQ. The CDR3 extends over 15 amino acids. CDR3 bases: TGCGCCAGCAGCTCCCGGACAGGGGCGGCGGAGACCCAGTACTTC. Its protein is CASSSRTGAAETQYF.

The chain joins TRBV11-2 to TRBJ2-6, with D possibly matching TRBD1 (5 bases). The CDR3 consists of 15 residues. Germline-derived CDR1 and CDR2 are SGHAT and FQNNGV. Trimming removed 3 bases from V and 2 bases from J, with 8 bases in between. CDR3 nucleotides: TGTGCCAGCAGCTTCCACAGGCCTGGGGCCAACGTCCTGACTTTC. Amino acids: CASSFHRPGANVLTF.

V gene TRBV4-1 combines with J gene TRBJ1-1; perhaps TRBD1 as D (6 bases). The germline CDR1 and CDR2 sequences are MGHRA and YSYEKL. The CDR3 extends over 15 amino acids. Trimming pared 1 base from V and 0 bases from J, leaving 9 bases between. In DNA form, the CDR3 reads TGCGCCAGCAGCCAAGTACAGGGCTTGAACACTGAAGCTTTCTTT. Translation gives CASSQVQGLNTEAFF.

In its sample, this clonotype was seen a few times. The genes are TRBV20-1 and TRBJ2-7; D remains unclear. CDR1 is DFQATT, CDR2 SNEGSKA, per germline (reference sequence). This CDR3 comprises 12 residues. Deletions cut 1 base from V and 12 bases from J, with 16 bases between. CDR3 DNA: TGCAGTGCTAGAGCCCCCGACTCCGGACCGTACTTC. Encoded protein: CSARAPDSGPYF.

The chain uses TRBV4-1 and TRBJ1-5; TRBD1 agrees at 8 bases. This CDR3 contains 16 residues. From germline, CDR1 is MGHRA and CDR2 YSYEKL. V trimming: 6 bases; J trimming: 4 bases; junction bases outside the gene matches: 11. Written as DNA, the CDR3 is TGCGCCAGCAGATCAACGTCAGGGGGCGCAAATCAGCCCCAGCATTTT. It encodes CASRSTSGGANQPQHF.

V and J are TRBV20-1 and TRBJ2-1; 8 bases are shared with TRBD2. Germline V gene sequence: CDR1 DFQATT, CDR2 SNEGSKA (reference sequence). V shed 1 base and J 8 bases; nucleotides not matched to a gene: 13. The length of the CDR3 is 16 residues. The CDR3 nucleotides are TGCAGTGCTAGAGCTCGGGGGGGTCTACGGTTCGATGAGCAGTTCTTC. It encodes CSARARGGLRFDEQFF.

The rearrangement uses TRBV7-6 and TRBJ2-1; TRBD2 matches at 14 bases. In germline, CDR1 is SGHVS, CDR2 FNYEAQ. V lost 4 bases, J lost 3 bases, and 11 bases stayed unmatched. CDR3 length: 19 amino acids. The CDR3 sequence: CASSSTSGRAANYYNEQFF. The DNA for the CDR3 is TGTGCCAGCAGCTCGACTAGCGGGAGGGCCGCAAATTACTACAATGAGCAGTTCTTC.

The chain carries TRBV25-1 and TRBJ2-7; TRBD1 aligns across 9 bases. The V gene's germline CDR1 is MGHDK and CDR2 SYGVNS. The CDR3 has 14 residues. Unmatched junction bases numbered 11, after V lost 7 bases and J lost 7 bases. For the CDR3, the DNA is TGTGCCAGCACAGAAGAACAGGGGGCGGAAGAGCAGTACTTC. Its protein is CASTEEQGAEEQYF.

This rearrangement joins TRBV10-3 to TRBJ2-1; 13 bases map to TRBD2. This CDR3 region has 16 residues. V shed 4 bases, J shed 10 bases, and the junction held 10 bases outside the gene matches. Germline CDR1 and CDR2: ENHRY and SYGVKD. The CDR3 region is CAISATGTSGTEEQFF. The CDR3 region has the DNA TGTGCCATCAGTGCGACCGGGACTAGCGGGACTGAAGAGCAGTTCTTC.

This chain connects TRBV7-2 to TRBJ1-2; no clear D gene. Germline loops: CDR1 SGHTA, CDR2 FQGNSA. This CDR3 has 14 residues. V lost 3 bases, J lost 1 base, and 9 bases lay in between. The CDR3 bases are TGTGCCAGCAGCTTTCAACGGGATAACTATGGCTACACCTTC. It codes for CASSFQRDNYGYTF.

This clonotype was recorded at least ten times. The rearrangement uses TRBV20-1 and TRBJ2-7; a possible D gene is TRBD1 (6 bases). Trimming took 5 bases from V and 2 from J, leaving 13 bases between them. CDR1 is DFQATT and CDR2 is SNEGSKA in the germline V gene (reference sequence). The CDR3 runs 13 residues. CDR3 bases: TGCAGTGCTCGGCAGGGGCGCACCTACGAGCAGTACTTC. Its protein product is CSARQGRTYEQYF.

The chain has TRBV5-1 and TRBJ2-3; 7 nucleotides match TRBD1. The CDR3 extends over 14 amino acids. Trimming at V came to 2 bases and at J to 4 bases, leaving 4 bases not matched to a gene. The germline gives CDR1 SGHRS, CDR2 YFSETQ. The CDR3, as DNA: TGCGCCAGCAGCTTCAGGGGGAGCTCAGATACGCAGTATTTT. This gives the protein CASSFRGSSDTQYF.

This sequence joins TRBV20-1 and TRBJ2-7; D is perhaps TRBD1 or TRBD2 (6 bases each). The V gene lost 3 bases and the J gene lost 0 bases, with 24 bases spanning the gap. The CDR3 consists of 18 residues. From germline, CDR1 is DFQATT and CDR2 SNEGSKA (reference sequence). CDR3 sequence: CSARPIFSEGGYSYEQYF. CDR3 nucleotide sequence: TGCAGTGCTAGGCCCATTTTTAGTGAGGGGGGCTACTCCTACGAGCAGTACTTC.

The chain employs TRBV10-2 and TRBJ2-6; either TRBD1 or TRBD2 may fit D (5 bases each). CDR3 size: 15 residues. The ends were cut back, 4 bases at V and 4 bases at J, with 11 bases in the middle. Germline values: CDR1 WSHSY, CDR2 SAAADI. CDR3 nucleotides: TGCGCCAGCAGTGTGCAGGGACCCGGGGCCAACGTCCTGACTTTC. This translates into CASSVQGPGANVLTF.

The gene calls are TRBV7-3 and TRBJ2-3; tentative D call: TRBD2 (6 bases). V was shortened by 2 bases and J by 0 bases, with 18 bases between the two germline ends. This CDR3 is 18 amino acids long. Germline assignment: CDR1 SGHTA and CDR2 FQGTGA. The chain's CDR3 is CASSLSPPTRPSTDTQYF. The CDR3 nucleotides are TGTGCCAGCAGCTTATCCCCCCCGACTAGGCCCAGCACAGATACGCAGTATTTT.

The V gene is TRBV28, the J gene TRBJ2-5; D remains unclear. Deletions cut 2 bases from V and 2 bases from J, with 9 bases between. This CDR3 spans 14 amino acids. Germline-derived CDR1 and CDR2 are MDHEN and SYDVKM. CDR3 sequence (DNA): TGTGCCAGCAGTTTACTAGACGCGCAAGAGACCCAGTACTTC. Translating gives CASSLLDAQETQYF.

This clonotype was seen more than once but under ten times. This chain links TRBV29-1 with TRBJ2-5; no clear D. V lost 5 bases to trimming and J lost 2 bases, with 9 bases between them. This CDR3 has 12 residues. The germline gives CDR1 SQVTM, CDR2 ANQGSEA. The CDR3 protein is CSVHRAQETQYF. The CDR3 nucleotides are TGCAGCGTTCACCGGGCACAAGAGACCCAGTACTTC.

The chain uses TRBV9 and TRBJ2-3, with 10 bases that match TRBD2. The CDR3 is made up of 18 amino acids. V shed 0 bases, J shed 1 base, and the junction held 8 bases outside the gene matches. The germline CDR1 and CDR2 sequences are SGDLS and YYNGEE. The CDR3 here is CASSVGLPGTSGTDTQYF. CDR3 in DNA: TGTGCCAGCAGCGTAGGCCTTCCCGGGACTAGCGGCACAGATACGCAGTATTTT. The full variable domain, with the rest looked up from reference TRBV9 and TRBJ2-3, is DSGVTQTPKHLITATGQRVTLRCSPRSGDLSVYWYQQSLDQGLQFLIQYYNGEERAKGNILERFSAQQFPDLHSELNLSSLELGDSALYFCASSVGLPGTSGTDTQYFGPGTRLTVL.

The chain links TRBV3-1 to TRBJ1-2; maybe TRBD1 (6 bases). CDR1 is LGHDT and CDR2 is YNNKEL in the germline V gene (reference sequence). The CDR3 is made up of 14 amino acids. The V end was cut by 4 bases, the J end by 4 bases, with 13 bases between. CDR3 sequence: CASSPRTEIYGYTF. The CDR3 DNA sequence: TGTGCCAGCAGCCCTAGGACAGAGATCTATGGCTACACCTTC.

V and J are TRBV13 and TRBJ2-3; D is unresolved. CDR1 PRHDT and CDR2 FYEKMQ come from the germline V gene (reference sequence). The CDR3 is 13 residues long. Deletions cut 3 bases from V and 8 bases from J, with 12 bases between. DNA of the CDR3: TGTGCCAGCAGCTTTAGTCCATCGCCTACGCAGTATTTT. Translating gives CASSFSPSPTQYF. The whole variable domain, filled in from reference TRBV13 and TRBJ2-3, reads AAGVIQSPRHLIKEKRETATLKCYPIPRHDTVYWYQQGPGQDPQFLISFYEKMQSDKGSIPDRFSAQQFSDYHSELNMSSLELGDSALYFCASSFSPSPTQYFGPGTRLTVL.

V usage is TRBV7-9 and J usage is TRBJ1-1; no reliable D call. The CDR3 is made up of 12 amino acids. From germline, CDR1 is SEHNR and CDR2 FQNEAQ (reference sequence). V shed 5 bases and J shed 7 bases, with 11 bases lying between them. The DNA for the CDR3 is TGTGCCAGCAGCCCCACAGACATTGAAGCTTTCTTT. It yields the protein CASSPTDIEAFF. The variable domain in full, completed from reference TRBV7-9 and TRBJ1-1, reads DTGVSQNPRHKITKRGQNVTFRCDPISEHNRLYWYRQTLGQGPEFLTYFQNEAQLEKSRLLSDRFSAERPKGSFSTLEIQRTEQGDSAMYLCASSPTDIEAFFGQGTRLTVV.

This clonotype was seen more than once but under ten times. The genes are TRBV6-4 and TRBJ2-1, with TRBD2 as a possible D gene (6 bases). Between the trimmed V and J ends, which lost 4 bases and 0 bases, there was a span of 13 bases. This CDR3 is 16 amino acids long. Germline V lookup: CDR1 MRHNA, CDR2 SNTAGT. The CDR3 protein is CASSALGLSSYNEQFF. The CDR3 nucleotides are TGTGCCAGCAGTGCCCTGGGACTGAGCTCCTACAATGAGCAGTTCTTC.

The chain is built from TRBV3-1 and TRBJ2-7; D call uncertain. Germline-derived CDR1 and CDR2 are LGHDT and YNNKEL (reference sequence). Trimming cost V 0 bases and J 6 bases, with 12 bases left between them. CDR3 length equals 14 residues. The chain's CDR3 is CASSQDGPISEQYF. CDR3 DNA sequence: TGTGCCAGCAGCCAAGACGGTCCCATCTCCGAGCAGTACTTC.